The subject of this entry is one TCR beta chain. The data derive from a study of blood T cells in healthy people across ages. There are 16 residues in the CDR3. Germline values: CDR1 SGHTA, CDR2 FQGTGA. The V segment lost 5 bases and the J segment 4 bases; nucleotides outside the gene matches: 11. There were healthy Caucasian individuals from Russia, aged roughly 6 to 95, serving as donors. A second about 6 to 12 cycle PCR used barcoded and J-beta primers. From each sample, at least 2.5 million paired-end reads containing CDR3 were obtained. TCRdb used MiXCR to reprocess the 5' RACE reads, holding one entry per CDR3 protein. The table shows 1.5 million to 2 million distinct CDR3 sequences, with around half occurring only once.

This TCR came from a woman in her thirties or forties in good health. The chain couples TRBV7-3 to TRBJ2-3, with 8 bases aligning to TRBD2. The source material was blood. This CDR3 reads CASSGLDGGVADTQYF. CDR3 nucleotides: TGTGCCAGCAGCGGACTTGACGGGGGGGTCGCAGATACGCAGTATTTT.